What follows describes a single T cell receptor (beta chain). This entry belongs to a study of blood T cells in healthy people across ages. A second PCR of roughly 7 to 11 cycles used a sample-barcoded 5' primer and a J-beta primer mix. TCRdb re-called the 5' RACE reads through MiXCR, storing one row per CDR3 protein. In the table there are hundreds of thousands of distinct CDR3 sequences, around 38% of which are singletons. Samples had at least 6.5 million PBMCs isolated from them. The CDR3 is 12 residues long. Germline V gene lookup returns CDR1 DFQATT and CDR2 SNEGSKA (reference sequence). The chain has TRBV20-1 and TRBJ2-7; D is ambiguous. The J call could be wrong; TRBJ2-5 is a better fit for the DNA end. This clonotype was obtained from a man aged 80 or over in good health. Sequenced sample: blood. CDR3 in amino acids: CSVSGFGETQYF. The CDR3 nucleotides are TGCAGTGTATCGGGTTTCGGCGAGACCCAGTACTTC.